This T cell receptor beta chain was sequenced during a study of T-cell reconstitution after alpha-beta-depleted transplantation in children (TCRdb year 2016). Context from the whole study: Using TCR repertoire profiling, the study followed T-cell immune reconstitution in a quantitative way in children after TCRalphabeta/CD19-depleted allogeneic hematopoietic cell transplantation.

To note about this clonotype: Its antigen remains undetermined. Nothing much larger sits one base from this clone, and base qualities are not available.

The library was produced with PCR. Instrument used: Illumina HiSeq 2500. Molecular barcoding was employed in the preparation of TCR libraries, with unique molecular identifiers being used to normalize TCRbeta repertoire quantification. The raw public data were reprocessed by TCRdb itself: fastp quality trimming at Q25, MiXCR clonotype calling, in-frame beta chains only. Rows are unified per CDR3 protein, each entry keeping the most common DNA and genes. The sample data list 350,000 to 450,000 distinct CDR3 sequences, and over 20% of these were observed just once. About 3.8% of the sample belongs to the ten largest clones. Sequences SGHDN (CDR1) and FVKESK (CDR2) are obtained from the germline V gene. A distance of 12 bases separates the germline ends of V and J, which lose 0 bases and 7 bases respectively. From the cysteine up to the phenylalanine, the CDR3 has a length of 14 residues. Of all the DNA, just the CDR3 is kept, 42 bases in frame from base 1.

This sample comprised PBMCs from the stem cell graft donor, obtained from the stem cell graft. The sequence came from a human donor who donated a stem cell graft to a child with acute myeloid leukemia. The chain joins TRBV14 to TRBJ1-1; the D gene identity is not certain. CDR3 protein: CASSQDLRAHEAFF. The base sequence is TGTGCCAGCAGCCAAGATCTTAGAGCCCATGAAGCTTTCTTT.